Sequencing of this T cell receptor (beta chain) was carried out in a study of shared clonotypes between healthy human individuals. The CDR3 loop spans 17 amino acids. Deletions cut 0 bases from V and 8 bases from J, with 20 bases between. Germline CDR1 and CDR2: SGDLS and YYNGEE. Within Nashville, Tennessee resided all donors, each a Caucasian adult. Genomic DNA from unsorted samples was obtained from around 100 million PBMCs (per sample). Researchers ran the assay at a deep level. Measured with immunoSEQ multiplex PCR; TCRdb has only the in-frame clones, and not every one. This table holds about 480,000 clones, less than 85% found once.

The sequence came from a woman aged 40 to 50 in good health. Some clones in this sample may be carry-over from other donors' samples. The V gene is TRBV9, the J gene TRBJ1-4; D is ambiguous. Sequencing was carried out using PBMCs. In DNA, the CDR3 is TGTGCCAGCAGCGTAGAAGCAGGAAGAGGGAACGAGGAAAAACTGTTTTTT. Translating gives CASSVEAGRGNEEKLFF.